Each of the 23 T cell receptor beta chains below was sequenced from the same sample in a study of T cell responses to AZD1222 COVID-19 vaccine. The protocol was immunoSEQ multiplex PCR, while the TCRdb copy is restricted to in-frame clones and leaves out a portion. The sample shows about 110,000 clones, 86% of them seen only once. This specimen consisted of peripheral blood, obtained on day 0 of AZD1222 vaccination. These receptor sequences come from an adult in good health.

This chain joins TRBV6-5 and TRBJ1-1; no firm D call. The length of the CDR3 is 16 residues. V dropped 0 bases and J dropped 1 base, with 12 bases sitting between them. Germline V gene data show CDR1 as MNHEY and CDR2 as SVGAGI. The CDR3 DNA follows: TGTGCCAGCAGTTACTCGAGGGCAGCGGGGAACACTGAAGCTTTCTTT. Translated, it gives CASSYSRAAGNTEAFF.

V usage is TRBV7-2 and J usage is TRBJ2-3, with 9 nucleotides matching TRBD2. V lost 2 bases to trimming and J lost 5 bases; unmatched junction nucleotides: 8. CDR3 length equals 16 residues. The germline gives CDR1 SGHTA, CDR2 FQGNSA. CDR3 DNA: TGTGCCAGCAGCTTAATTTGGGCGGGGGGGGTAGATACGCAGTATTTT. Translation gives CASSLIWAGGVDTQYF.

This clone occurred once. CDR3: CASTKAAGGGYEQYF. The DNA of the CDR3 is TGTGCCAGCACCAAAGCGGCCGGGGGCGGCTACGAGCAGTACTTC. The chain couples TRBV6-5 to TRBJ2-7, with D perhaps given as TRBD1 or TRBD2 (6 bases each). Germline CDR1 is MNHEY and CDR2 is SVGAGI. The CDR3 is 15 residues long. V was clipped by 7 bases and J by 3 bases, with 19 bases between them.

The rearrangement joins TRBV3-1 (or the pseudogene TRBV3-2) to TRBJ1-6; D is unclear. Germline-derived CDR1 and CDR2 are LGHDT and YNNKEL (reference sequence). With 3 bases removed from V and 10 bases from J, the gap between germline ends came to 13 bases. The CDR3 extends over 14 amino acids. The CDR3 region is CASSHPDDRSPLHF. CDR3 nucleotide sequence: TGTGCCAGCAGCCATCCCGACGATAGGTCACCCCTCCACTTT.

The chain joins TRBV13 to TRBJ1-4; D ambiguous. Germline assignment: CDR1 PRHDT and CDR2 FYEKMQ (reference sequence). V lost 3 bases, J lost 5 bases, and 13 bases lay in between. The CDR3 contains 15 residues. In nucleotides, the CDR3 is TGTGCCAGCAGCTTCTGGAGAACACCGAATGAAAAACTGTTTTTT. Translating gives CASSFWRTPNEKLFF.

The rearrangement links TRBV14 to TRBJ1-2, with a possible D match to TRBD1 (6 bases). CDR3 length: 16 residues. CDR1 is SGHDN and CDR2 is FVKESK in the germline V gene. With 3 bases removed from V and 5 bases from J, the gap between germline ends came to 19 bases. CDR3 sequence: CASSQYGAQGMYGYTF. CDR3 in DNA: TGTGCCAGCAGCCAGTACGGCGCACAGGGAATGTATGGCTACACCTTC.

The rearrangement links TRBV10-3 to TRBJ1-1, with TRBD1 identical over 11 bases. The CDR3 totals 13 residues. With V trimmed by 10 bases and J by 4 bases, 5 bases remained unmatched. Germline V gives CDR1 ENHRY, CDR2 SYGVKD. CDR3 amino acids: CANSGQGGTEAFF. The DNA of the CDR3 is TGTGCCAACTCGGGACAGGGGGGCACTGAAGCTTTCTTT.

The rearrangement links TRBV4-1 to TRBJ1-2, with TRBD1 as a possible D gene (5 bases). Deletions cut 4 bases from V and 7 bases from J, with 22 bases between. Germline values: CDR1 MGHRA, CDR2 YSYEKL. The CDR3 has 16 residues. In nucleotides, the CDR3 is TGCGCCAGCAGCCGAGGTACGGGGGAGGTGGCAGGTGGCTACACCTTC. It codes for CASSRGTGEVAGGYTF.

This chain connects TRBV5-6 to TRBJ1-2, with 7 bases that match TRBD1. Germline lookup yields CDR1 SGHDT and CDR2 YYEEEE. There are 15 residues in the CDR3. J gave up 6 bases and V 2 bases, and 10 bases lay outside the gene matches. CDR3 bases: TGTGCCAGCAGCTTCCAGGGGGTTCGGACGGATGGCTACACCTTC. Its translation: CASSFQGVRTDGYTF.

The J gene is TRBJ1-2, the V gene TRBV7-2; D may be TRBD1 (5 bases). V dropped 5 bases and J dropped 8 bases, with 12 bases sitting between them. The CDR3 covers 12 residues. Germline assignment: CDR1 SGHTA and CDR2 FQGNSA. The CDR3 nucleotides read TGTGCCAGCAGCCCCGGGGCGGGCGGCTACACCTTC. Its protein is CASSPGAGGYTF.

The chain couples TRBV6-5 to TRBJ2-7; no clear D gene. The CDR3 runs to 13 residues. The V and J ends lost 6 bases and 3 bases respectively, with 12 bases between them. Germline V CDR1 and CDR2: MNHEY, SVGAGI. The DNA of the CDR3 is TGTGCCAGCAGCCCCGCTAGGATCTACGAGCAGTACTTC. Protein product: CASSPARIYEQYF.

DNA of the CDR3: TGTGCCAGCAGCAAAAACTATGGCTACACCTTC. This gives the protein CASSKNYGYTF. The chain employs TRBV28 and TRBJ1-2; D is unresolved. Trimming removed 6 bases from V and 2 bases from J, with 4 bases in between. Germline values: CDR1 MDHEN, CDR2 SYDVKM. This CDR3 has 11 residues.

The chain is built from TRBV19 and TRBJ1-3; D gene ambiguous. CDR3 length: 16 residues. The germline CDR1 and CDR2 sequences are LNHDA and SQIVND (reference sequence). V was pared by 0 bases and J by 2 bases, with 11 bases between. The CDR3 DNA follows: TGTGCCAGTAGTATAGAGGCCGGAGCGGCTGGAAACACCATATATTTT. Translated: CASSIEAGAAGNTIYF.

This clone was observed a few times. The same CDR3 arises from other DNA sequences in this sample as well. This chain connects TRBV7-2 to TRBJ1-5; D is unresolved. The CDR3 runs 12 residues. V shed 3 bases and J shed 0 bases, with 0 bases lying between them. Germline loops: CDR1 SGHTA, CDR2 FQGNSA. CDR3 sequence: CASSFSNQPQHF. CDR3 DNA: TGTGCCAGCAGCTTTAGCAATCAGCCCCAGCATTTT.

The rearrangement uses TRBV7-2 and TRBJ1-5, with D perhaps matching TRBD1 (6 bases). This CDR3 is built from 13 residues. Germline CDR1 SGHTA, CDR2 FQGNSA. Trimming cost V 4 bases and J 7 bases, with 11 bases left between them. The CDR3 DNA reads TGTGCCAGCAGCTCACAGGGAGGACAGCCCCAGCATTTT. Protein: CASSSQGGQPQHF.

The chain has TRBV21-1 and TRBJ1-2; the table names TRBD1, a call not compared with the DNA. TRBV21-1 is listed as a pseudogene. The CDR3 runs to 13 residues. CDR3 in DNA: TGTGCCAGCAGCAACCCAACAGGGTATGGCTACACCTTC. It encodes CASSNPTGYGYTF.

The rearrangement links TRBV18 to TRBJ2-5; D unclear. Per the germline V gene, CDR1 is KGHSH and CDR2 is LQKENI. This CDR3 spans 13 amino acids. The ends were cut back, 3 bases at V and 3 bases at J, with 8 bases in the middle. CDR3 DNA sequence: TGTGCCAGCTCACCTGGGGTAAAAGAGACCCAGTACTTC. This translates into CASSPGVKETQYF.

The chain links TRBV5-4 to TRBJ2-3; TRBD2 matches at 8 bases. The V and J ends lost 0 bases and 4 bases, in that order; junction bases with no gene match: 10. This CDR3 is 17 amino acids long. Germline CDR1 reads SGHNT; CDR2 reads YYREEE (reference sequence). CDR3 amino acids: CASSLDIGGAGADTQYF. Here the CDR3 DNA reads TGTGCCAGCAGCTTGGATATCGGGGGGGCCGGGGCAGATACGCAGTATTTT.

CDR3 loop: CSVPGQGSGGGGYTF. CDR3 DNA sequence: TGCAGCGTTCCGGGACAGGGTTCGGGAGGGGGTGGCTACACCTTC. The gene calls are TRBV29-1 and TRBJ1-2, with TRBD1 matching 9 bases. The CDR3 is 15 residues long. Germline V lookup: CDR1 SQVTM, CDR2 ANQGSEA. Germline trimming cut 5 bases from V and 7 bases from J; bases unmatched to any gene: 14.

V usage is TRBV7-9 and J usage is TRBJ2-5; D not certain. Germline lookup yields CDR1 SEHNR and CDR2 FQNEAQ (reference sequence). The CDR3 loop spans 15 amino acids. V was trimmed by 3 bases and J by 4 bases, leaving 15 bases between them. CDR3 nucleotides: TGTGCCAGCAGCTTGGGAACAAAGATCAGAGAGACCCAGTACTTC. Translated: CASSLGTKIRETQYF.

The chain combines TRBV20-1 with TRBJ2-7; TRBD2 matches 11 bases. Trimming cost V 3 bases and J 7 bases; bases outside gene matches: 5. Germline V gene data show CDR1 as DFQATT and CDR2 as SNEGSKA (reference sequence). The CDR3 runs 13 residues. CDR3 loop: CSASTLAGGEQYF. The CDR3 DNA is TGCAGTGCTAGTACTCTAGCGGGGGGAGAGCAGTACTTC.

This clone showed up just once. The V and J genes are TRBV9 and TRBJ2-3; TRBD1 or TRBD2 may be the D gene (7 bases each). This CDR3 region has 20 residues. CDR1 and CDR2 from the germline V gene are SGDLS and YYNGEE. Trimming pared 4 bases from V and 4 bases from J, leaving 31 bases between. In DNA, the CDR3 is TGTGCCAGCAGCTGGGGGGGAGACAGGGTTCCCCAAGGTCGCTCAGATACGCAGTATTTT. Translated, it gives CASSWGGDRVPQGRSDTQYF. The full variable domain, completed using reference TRBV9 and TRBJ2-3, is DSGVTQTPKHLITATGQRVTLRCSPRSGDLSVYWYQQSLDQGLQFLIQYYNGEERAKGNILERFSAQQFPDLHSELNLSSLELGDSALYFCASSWGGDRVPQGRSDTQYFGPGTRLTVL.

The chain has TRBV5-1 and TRBJ1-2; tentative D call: TRBD1 (5 bases). Germline CDR1 is SGHRS and CDR2 is YFSETQ. V dropped 4 bases and J dropped 2 bases, with 12 bases sitting between them. The CDR3 consists of 14 residues. DNA of the CDR3: TGCGCCAGCAGCGTACAGGACGAGAACTATGGCTACACCTTC. Its protein is CASSVQDENYGYTF.